One and the same sample provided the 31 T cell receptor beta chains below, sequenced in a study of Graves' ophthalmopathy and Graves' hyperthyroidism. TCR beta CDR3 regions were amplified from RNA transcripts. The first-round RT-PCR employed HTBI primers together with the Qiagen OneStep RT-PCR kit. A multiplex PCR was then performed as the second round. TCRdb reanalysed the multiplex PCR reads using MiXCR and keeps one entry per CDR3 protein. There are 360,000 or so distinct CDR3 sequences in the sample; approximately 16% occur only once, and roughly 1.6% lies in the top ten. The specimen sequenced was peripheral blood. These TCRs come from a woman younger than 30 with Graves' ophthalmopathy.

This clonotype has a count of ten or more. This sequence joins TRBV20-1 and TRBJ2-4, with TRBD2 matching 10 bases. This CDR3 contains 17 residues. Trimming removed 1 base from V and 2 bases from J; junction bases left unmatched: 8. CDR1 is DFQATT, CDR2 SNEGSKA, per germline (reference sequence). The CDR3 nucleotides are TGCAGTGCTAGAGCAACAACTAGCGGGAAGCCCAAAAACATTCAGTACTTC. As protein: CSARATTSGKPKNIQYF.

This clonotype was picked up many times. This chain connects TRBV4-3 to TRBJ2-7; D ambiguous. CDR1 is LGHNA, CDR2 YSLEER, per germline. The CDR3 extends over 15 amino acids. With 0 bases removed from V and 5 bases from J, the gap between germline ends came to 14 bases. The CDR3 nucleotides are TGCGCCAGCAGCCAAGATCGGATATCAAGTGACGAGCAGTACTTC. Its protein is CASSQDRISSDEQYF.

This clonotype showed up many times. The chain recombines TRBV24-1 with TRBJ2-7, with 8 bases that match TRBD1. Germline loops: CDR1 KGHDR, CDR2 SFDVKD. CDR3 length equals 13 residues. V lost 5 bases, J lost 7 bases, and 6 bases stayed unmatched. CDR3 in amino acids: CATSGTGLGEQYF. CDR3 coding DNA: TGTGCCACCAGTGGGACAGGGTTGGGGGAGCAGTACTTC.

Many counts were recorded for this clonotype. The gene calls are TRBV6-2 or TRBV6-3 and TRBJ1-1, with TRBD1 matching over 7 bases. The germline V gene has CDR1 MNHEY and CDR2 SVGEGT. The V and J ends lost 6 bases and 5 bases, in that order; junction bases with no gene match: 6. The CDR3 runs to 13 residues. Here the CDR3 DNA reads TGTGCCAGCAGGTCCCCAGGGGGGACTGAAGCTTTCTTT. Translated: CASRSPGGTEAFF.

This clonotype was counted ten times or more. The chain has TRBV4-1 and TRBJ1-1, with D possibly being TRBD1 (5 bases). V lost 4 bases, J lost 7 bases, and 19 bases lay in between. This CDR3 is 15 amino acids long. Germline CDR1 MGHRA, CDR2 YSYEKL. The CDR3 spells CASSPSRFGGIEAFF. The DNA of the CDR3 is TGCGCCAGCAGCCCCTCTCGGTTCGGGGGGATTGAAGCTTTCTTT.

This clonotype was recorded many times. The chain has TRBV9 and TRBJ2-2; no definite D call. From germline, CDR1 is SGDLS and CDR2 YYNGEE. The CDR3 runs to 14 residues. V lost 2 bases, J lost 5 bases, and 10 bases lay in between. CDR3 DNA sequence: TGTGCCAGCAGCGTTCTTCAACGAACCGGGGAGCTGTTTTTT. Translating it yields CASSVLQRTGELFF.

This clonotype was observed many times. This chain links TRBV6-1 with TRBJ1-5, with TRBD1 identical over 7 bases. V gave up 6 bases and J gave up 7 bases; unmatched junction bases: 12. Germline loops: CDR1 MNHNS, CDR2 SASEGT. The CDR3 is 15 residues long. CDR3 nucleotide sequence: TGTGCCAGCAGCCCCGGAGACAGGGATGGACAGCCCCAGCATTTT. It translates to CASSPGDRDGQPQHF.

This clonotype was recorded many times. The chain recombines TRBV11-2 with TRBJ2-7; D is uncertain. Trimming shortened V by 3 bases and J by 3 bases, and 9 bases separated the two germline ends. The CDR3 covers 13 residues. Germline V gene sequence: CDR1 SGHAT, CDR2 FQNNGV. The CDR3: CASSLAVNYEQYF. The CDR3 nucleotides read TGTGCCAGCAGCTTGGCTGTAAACTACGAGCAGTACTTC.

This clonotype has ten or more counts. The J gene is TRBJ2-5, the V gene TRBV28; TRBD1 agrees at 10 bases. Germline lookup yields CDR1 MDHEN and CDR2 SYDVKM. J gave up 5 bases and V 5 bases, and 8 bases lay outside the gene matches. The CDR3 covers 15 residues. This chain's CDR3 is CASSPLGTGDETQYF. In DNA form, the CDR3 reads TGTGCCAGCAGTCCCCTGGGGACAGGGGACGAGACCCAGTACTTC.

This clonotype has at least ten counts. The V call is TRBV6-5, the J call TRBJ1-1; 10 bases fit TRBD1. The CDR3 extends over 16 amino acids. CDR1 and CDR2 from the germline V gene are MNHEY and SVGAGI. Germline trimming cut 7 bases from V and 0 bases from J; bases unmatched to any gene: 8. CDR3 sequence: CASIPGTGVMNTEAFF. DNA of the CDR3: TGTGCCAGCATTCCCGGGACAGGGGTCATGAACACTGAAGCTTTCTTT.

This clonotype was counted ten times or more. The rearrangement links TRBV18 to TRBJ2-5; D uncertain. The CDR3 consists of 13 residues. Trimming shortened V by 3 bases and J by 2 bases, and 7 bases separated the two germline ends. Germline assignment: CDR1 KGHSH and CDR2 LQKENI. CDR3 in DNA: TGTGCCAGCTCACCCCGGCGTCAAGAGACCCAGTACTTC. It translates to CASSPRRQETQYF.

This clonotype was detected ten times or more. The chain combines TRBV30 with TRBJ1-1; TRBD1 might be the D (5 bases). The germline CDR1 and CDR2 sequences are GTSNPN and SVGIG (reference sequence). CDR3 length: 13 residues. The V gene lost 4 bases and the J gene lost 4 bases, with 13 bases spanning the gap. The DNA of the CDR3 is TGTGCCTGGAAAGGGGATGTCGGCACTGAAGCTTTCTTT. Its translation: CAWKGDVGTEAFF.

V is TRBV20-1 and J is TRBJ2-5, with 11 bases identical to TRBD2. The germline gives CDR1 DFQATT, CDR2 SNEGSKA (reference sequence). Unmatched junction bases numbered 10, after V lost 5 bases and J lost 5 bases. The CDR3 has 15 amino acids. DNA of the CDR3: TGCAGTGCTGCCGGGGGACTAGCGGAGGCGGAGACCCAGTACTTC. Translated: CSAAGGLAEAETQYF.

This clonotype was recorded many times. The rearrangement links TRBV6-2 or TRBV6-3 to TRBJ2-4; the D gene is possibly TRBD1 (5 bases). Trimming pared 0 bases from V and 7 bases from J, leaving 19 bases between. Germline lookup yields CDR1 MNHEY and CDR2 SVGEGT. There are 17 residues in the CDR3. DNA of the CDR3: TGTGCCAGCAGTTACTCGACCAGAGGCAGGGAATGGAACATTCAGTACTTC. Its translation is CASSYSTRGREWNIQYF.

The chain combines TRBV27 with TRBJ2-7, with no clear D. Trimming removed 5 bases from V and 5 bases from J, with 19 bases in between. CDR1 MNHEY and CDR2 SMNVEV come from the germline V gene (reference sequence). The CDR3 has 15 amino acids. The CDR3 loop reads CASSPTLGWFDEQYF. The CDR3 coding sequence is TGTGCCAGCAGTCCCACTTTGGGGTGGTTCGACGAGCAGTACTTC.

There are many counts of this clonotype. The V call is TRBV20-1, the J call TRBJ1-2; 10 nucleotides match TRBD1. The CDR3 covers 15 residues. Germline V lookup: CDR1 DFQATT, CDR2 SNEGSKA (reference sequence). V dropped 0 bases and J dropped 8; count of bases not matched to a gene: 9. CDR3 nucleotide sequence: TGCAGTGCTAGAGATCCGGGGACAGGGGTGGGAGGCTACACCTTC. It encodes CSARDPGTGVGGYTF.

This clonotype was detected ten times or more. The chain has TRBV24-1 and TRBJ2-2; D is ambiguous. Per germline, CDR1 KGHDR and CDR2 SFDVKD. V was trimmed by 7 bases and J by 5 bases, leaving 7 bases between them. The length of the CDR3 is 12 residues. The chain's CDR3 is CATRIGTGELFF. The CDR3 DNA reads as TGTGCCACCAGGATCGGGACCGGGGAGCTGTTTTTT.

This clonotype was observed a few times. The rearrangement joins TRBV29-1 to TRBJ1-5; 7 bases match TRBD1. This CDR3 comprises 13 residues. Losses at the gene ends were 4 bases for V and 6 bases for J; bases not matched to a gene: 6. The germline gives CDR1 SQVTM, CDR2 ANQGSEA. The CDR3 bases are TGCAGCGTTGTGTCAGGGGGAGGTCAGCCCCAGCATTTT. Amino acids: CSVVSGGGQPQHF.

This clonotype was seen ten or more times. J is TRBJ2-7 and V is TRBV20-1; D gene ambiguous. The germline gives CDR1 DFQATT, CDR2 SNEGSKA (reference sequence). CDR3 length: 11 residues. V lost 3 bases and J lost 0, with 3 bases in between. The chain's CDR3 is CSARASYEQYF. For the CDR3, the DNA is TGCAGTGCTAGGGCCTCCTACGAGCAGTACTTC.

The chain has TRBV20-1 and TRBJ1-6; D perhaps matches TRBD1 (6 bases). V was trimmed by 1 base and J by 14 bases, leaving 15 bases between them. Germline V lookup: CDR1 DFQATT, CDR2 SNEGSKA (reference sequence). The CDR3 length is 13 residues. Here the CDR3 DNA reads TGCAGTGCTAGAGGAGGGGGGACTGTTACCCTCCACTTT. Translated: CSARGGGTVTLHF.

This rearrangement joins TRBV12-3 or TRBV12-4 to TRBJ1-6; D is possibly TRBD1 (6 bases). Trimming pared 5 bases from V and 3 bases from J, leaving 11 bases between. This CDR3 contains 15 residues. The CDR3 protein is CASSAQGHYNSPLHF. In nucleotides, the CDR3 is TGTGCCAGCAGTGCGCAGGGGCACTATAATTCACCCCTCCACTTT.

There are many counts of this clonotype. The chain carries TRBV12-3 or TRBV12-4 and TRBJ2-7, with D possibly matching TRBD2 (5 bases). This CDR3 has 14 residues. The germline V and J ends were trimmed by 7 bases and 3 bases, with 16 bases remaining between them. DNA of the CDR3: TGTGCCAGCACCCAAGCGGCAGAGGGCTACGAGCAGTACTTC. As protein: CASTQAAEGYEQYF.

Many counts were recorded for this clonotype. The rearrangement links TRBV20-1 to TRBJ2-7, with 16 bases lining up with TRBD2. Germline assignment: CDR1 DFQATT and CDR2 SNEGSKA (reference sequence). Unmatched junction bases numbered 8, after V lost 5 bases and J lost 7 bases. This CDR3 spans 15 amino acids. CDR3 sequence reads: CSAPGLAGGNWEQYF. DNA for the CDR3: TGCAGTGCTCCGGGACTAGCGGGGGGGAATTGGGAGCAGTACTTC.

At least ten counts were recorded for this clonotype. This chain links TRBV18 with TRBJ2-7, with D unclear. The germline CDR1 and CDR2 sequences are KGHSH and LQKENI. Trimming took off 6 bases at V and 4 bases at J, with 13 bases between the two ends. The CDR3 runs to 13 residues. The DNA of the CDR3 is TGTGCCAGCTCTCCCATGGGGAAGTACGAGCAGTACTTC. It codes for CASSPMGKYEQYF.

The V call is TRBV6-2 or TRBV6-3, the J call TRBJ2-7, with TRBD1 matching over 7 bases. The CDR3 loop spans 16 amino acids. Germline trimming cut 5 bases from V and 0 bases from J; bases unmatched to any gene: 10. Germline V CDR1 and CDR2: MNHEY, SVGEGT. In DNA form, the CDR3 reads TGTGCCAGCAGTGCCCTGGGACAGTCGTTCTCCTACGAGCAGTACTTC. Protein product: CASSALGQSFSYEQYF.

This clonotype was picked up a small number of times. The chain links TRBV6-1 to TRBJ1-2, with TRBD1 matching 9 bases. The CDR3 contains 14 residues. Germline V gene sequence: CDR1 MNHNS, CDR2 SASEGT. J gave up 6 bases and V 7 bases, and 9 bases lay outside the gene matches. CDR3 bases: TGTGCCAGCACCAGGACAGGGGAAGAACATGGCTACACCTTC. This sequence encodes CASTRTGEEHGYTF.

This clonotype occurred many times. V and J are TRBV7-2 and TRBJ2-7; D gene ambiguous. Germline V gene sequence: CDR1 SGHTA, CDR2 FQGNSA. This CDR3 is built from 15 residues. Trimming left V 1 base short and J 3 bases short, with 13 bases between. This chain's CDR3 is CASSLGAQQLYEQYF. In nucleotides, the CDR3 is TGTGCCAGCAGCTTAGGGGCACAGCAACTCTACGAGCAGTACTTC. Combining the CDR3 with reference TRBV7-2 and TRBJ2-7 gives the whole variable domain GAGVSQSPSNKVTEKGKDVELRCDPISGHTALYWYRQSLGQGLEFLIYFQGNSAPDKSGLPSDRFSAERTGGSVSTLTIQRTQQEDSAVYLCASSLGAQQLYEQYFGPGTRLTVT.

The chain has TRBV2 and TRBJ2-7; maybe TRBD2 (5 bases). Trimming shortened V by 1 base and J by 2 bases, and 9 bases separated the two germline ends. CDR1 SNHLY and CDR2 FYNNEI come from the germline V gene. The CDR3 contains 14 residues. The CDR3 region is CASSEEAGTYEQYF. DNA of the CDR3: TGTGCCAGCAGTGAAGAGGCGGGCACCTACGAGCAGTACTTC.

At least ten counts were recorded for this clonotype. The chain has TRBV6-2 or TRBV6-3 and TRBJ1-2; D gene ambiguous. CDR1 MNHEY and CDR2 SVGEGT come from the germline V gene. The CDR3 length is 11 residues. Trimming shortened V by 6 bases and J by 2 bases, and 4 bases separated the two germline ends. CDR3 DNA: TGTGCCAGCAGCGAAAACTATGGCTACACCTTC. Protein sequence: CASSENYGYTF.

This clonotype appeared many times. This sequence joins TRBV20-1 and TRBJ2-7; 8 bases line up with TRBD2. CDR3 length: 13 residues. Germline CDR1 and CDR2: DFQATT and SNEGSKA (reference sequence). For the CDR3, the DNA is TGCAGCCAAAAGTCTAGCGGGCGTAGCGAGCAGTACTTC. Translating it yields CSQKSSGRSEQYF.

The chain uses TRBV28 and TRBJ2-5, with a weak D call TRBD2 (6 bases). This CDR3 has 14 amino acids. Per germline, CDR1 MDHEN and CDR2 SYDVKM. V lost 6 bases and J 0 bases, leaving 11 bases between the germline ends. The CDR3 is CASSSGGNQETQYF. The CDR3 nucleotides read TGTGCCAGCAGCTCCGGGGGAAACCAAGAGACCCAGTACTTC.